This T cell receptor (beta chain) was identified in a study of blood T cell repertoires in COVID-19. Between the trimmed V and J ends, which lost 5 bases and 8 bases, there was a span of 16 bases. Germline assignment: CDR1 PRHDT and CDR2 FYEKMQ (reference sequence). CDR3 length: 15 amino acids. Profiled with immunoSEQ multiplex PCR; TCRdb holds only in-frame clones, not every one. The profile covers 150,000 to 200,000 clones, with 80% to 90% appearing a single time and 0.8% to 1.2% taken by the ten largest. This chain links TRBV13 with TRBJ1-6; D might be TRBD1 (5 bases). Sequenced sample: peripheral blood. The sequence was collected from a man in his forties with acute or convalescent COVID-19. CDR3 region: CASSLRQLGDSPLHF. CDR3 bases: TGTGCCAGCAGCCTAAGACAGCTAGGGGATTCACCCCTCCACTTT. The full variable domain, completed using reference TRBV13 and TRBJ1-6, is AAGVIQSPRHLIKEKRETATLKCYPIPRHDTVYWYQQGPGQDPQFLISFYEKMQSDKGSIPDRFSAQQFSDYHSELNMSSLELGDSALYFCASSLRQLGDSPLHFGNGTRLTVT.